The 7 T cell receptor beta chains below were found in one sample sequenced in a study of T-cell memory formation after mild COVID-19. Each CDR3 protein gets one entry after TCRdb re-called the 5' RACE reads with MiXCR. The sample lists about 360,000 distinct CDR3 sequences, 13% to 15% occurring once. Sequencing was performed on PBMCs or a T cell subset sorted from them (not recorded which). These receptors were collected from a man aged 18 to 35 who had mild COVID-19 (a few samples of this study predate the infection). Cell type and time point are not known.

In its sample, this clonotype was seen a few times. V gene TRBV28 combines with J gene TRBJ1-2; tentative D call: TRBD1 (5 bases). CDR1 and CDR2 from the germline V gene are MDHEN and SYDVKM. CDR3 length equals 12 residues. Trimming pared 3 bases from V and 8 bases from J, leaving 10 bases between. The CDR3 loop is CASSFGGKGYTF. In DNA form, the CDR3 reads TGTGCCAGCAGTTTTGGGGGGAAAGGCTACACCTTC.

In this sample, this clonotype turned up a few times. This chain links TRBV19 with TRBJ2-1; 8 nucleotides align to TRBD1. With 5 bases clipped from V and 8 bases from J, the junction kept 2 bases outside the gene matches. The V gene's germline CDR1 is LNHDA and CDR2 SQIVND (reference sequence). CDR3 length equals 12 residues. The CDR3 DNA is TGTGCCAGTAGTGACAGGGGAGATGAGCAGTTCTTC. It encodes CASSDRGDEQFF.

The J gene is TRBJ2-1, the V gene TRBV27, with D maybe TRBD2 (7 bases). The germline V gene has CDR1 MNHEY and CDR2 SMNVEV (reference sequence). V was clipped by 2 bases and J by 7 bases, with 12 bases between them. The CDR3 covers 14 residues. The CDR3: CASSLGGARNEQFF. In DNA form, the CDR3 reads TGTGCCAGCAGTTTAGGGGGGGCGAGGAATGAGCAGTTCTTC.

This clonotype was detected only a few times. V and J are TRBV5-1 and TRBJ2-1; 12 positions agree with TRBD2. The CDR3 totals 17 residues. CDR1 is SGHRS and CDR2 is YFSETQ in the germline V gene. The V segment lost 4 bases and the J segment 2 bases; nucleotides outside the gene matches: 7. CDR3 sequence: CASSPPGLAGPYNEQFF. The CDR3 DNA reads TGCGCCAGCAGCCCACCGGGACTAGCGGGCCCCTACAATGAGCAGTTCTTC. Full variable domain (rest looked up from reference TRBV5-1 and TRBJ2-1): KAGVTQTPRYLIKTRGQQVTLSCSPISGHRSVSWYQQTPGQGLQFLFEYFSETQRNKGNFPGRFSGRQFSNSRSEMNVSTLELGDSALYLCASSPPGLAGPYNEQFFGPGTRLTVL.

The rearrangement links TRBV28 to TRBJ2-3; 10 bases map to TRBD2. Per the germline V gene, CDR1 is MDHEN and CDR2 is SYDVKM. The V segment lost 1 base and the J segment 2 bases; nucleotides outside the gene matches: 12. The CDR3 has 19 residues. DNA of the CDR3: TGTGCCAGCAGTTTATCCCAGCGGGGGGGCCAGGGTCCCACAGATACGCAGTATTTT. Amino acids: CASSLSQRGGQGPTDTQYF.

This clonotype was counted at least ten times. The chain employs TRBV5-1 and TRBJ1-3, with TRBD1 identical over 7 bases. Trimming cost V 5 bases and J 4 bases; bases outside gene matches: 6. The germline V gene encodes CDR1 SGHRS and CDR2 YFSETQ. The CDR3 runs 14 residues. The CDR3 loop reads CASSPGGAGNTIYF. The CDR3 DNA is TGCGCCAGCAGTCCAGGGGGAGCCGGAAACACCATATATTTT.

The V gene is TRBV6-5, the J gene TRBJ1-1; D perhaps matches TRBD1 (6 bases). V lost 8 bases and J 4 bases, leaving 17 bases between the germline ends. Per the germline V gene, CDR1 is MNHEY and CDR2 is SVGAGI. CDR3 length equals 14 residues. The CDR3 sequence: CASEAGAGATEAFF. The CDR3 DNA reads as TGTGCCAGCGAGGCAGGGGCTGGGGCCACTGAAGCTTTCTTT.